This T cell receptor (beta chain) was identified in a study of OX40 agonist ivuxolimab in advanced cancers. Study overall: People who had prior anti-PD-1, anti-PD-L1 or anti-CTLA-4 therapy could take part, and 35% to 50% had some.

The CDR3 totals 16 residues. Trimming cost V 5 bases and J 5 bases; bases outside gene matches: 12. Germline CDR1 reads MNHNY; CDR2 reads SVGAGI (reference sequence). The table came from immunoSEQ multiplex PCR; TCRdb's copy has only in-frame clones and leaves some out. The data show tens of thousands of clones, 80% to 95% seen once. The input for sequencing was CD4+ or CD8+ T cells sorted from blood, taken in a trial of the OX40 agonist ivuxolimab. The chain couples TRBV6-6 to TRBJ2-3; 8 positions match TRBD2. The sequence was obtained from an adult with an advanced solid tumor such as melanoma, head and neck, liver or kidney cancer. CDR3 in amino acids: CASSGSGNVIIDTQYF. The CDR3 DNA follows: TGTGCCAGCAGTGGTAGCGGGAACGTTATAATAGATACGCAGTATTTT.